The next 27 T cell receptor beta chains were all read from a single sample in a study of sequential checkpoint blockade in melanoma. Sequencing used immunoSEQ multiplex PCR; TCRdb keeps in-frame clones, though not all of them. The data show about 22,000 clones, around 26% seen once. Treatment defined: randomized to nivolumab then ipilimumab (arm A) or the reverse (arm B). The starting material was tumor tissue (inferred from file names), obtained from a patient given nivolumab and ipilimumab in sequence. Receptors originate from a human donor with melanoma.

V usage is TRBV7-7 and J usage is TRBJ2-7; 8 bases agree with TRBD1. Germline V gene sequence: CDR1 SSHAT, CDR2 FNYEAQ (reference sequence). CDR3 size: 16 residues. J was trimmed by 6 bases and V by 5 bases; bases with no gene match: 15. The CDR3 DNA sequence: TGTGCCAGCAGCCCCCTAGGTCGGACAGGGTCTCGCGAGCAGTACTTC. Amino acids: CASSPLGRTGSREQYF.

The chain combines TRBV6-8 with TRBJ1-1; no clear D gene. CDR1 and CDR2 from the germline V gene are MNHGY and SAAAGT. The ends were cut back, 4 bases at V and 1 base at J, with 10 bases in the middle. This CDR3 has 14 amino acids. The CDR3 reads CASSSTPSNTEAFF. CDR3 nucleotide sequence: TGTGCCAGCAGTTCCACGCCATCGAACACTGAAGCTTTCTTT.

This clone was found a few times. This chain connects TRBV10-3 to TRBJ2-2; D is tentatively TRBD1 or TRBD2 (6 bases each). CDR1 is ENHRY, CDR2 SYGVKD, per germline. This CDR3 spans 17 amino acids. Trimming pared 0 bases from V and 8 bases from J, leaving 19 bases between. CDR3 DNA sequence: TGTGCCATCAGTGAGTCGGGGGGCAGTCTCGAGTCGGGGGAGCTGTTTTTT. Residues: CAISESGGSLESGELFF.

As DNA, the CDR3 is TGTGCCAGCAGTTTATCTTCCGATACGCAGTATTTT. The encoded protein is CASSLSSDTQYF. This chain links TRBV28 with TRBJ2-3; D remains ambiguous. Germline values: CDR1 MDHEN, CDR2 SYDVKM. V was trimmed by 1 base and J by 6 bases, leaving 5 bases between them. This CDR3 comprises 12 residues.

The chain carries TRBV6-8 and TRBJ2-3; 10 nucleotides agree with TRBD2. V shed 5 bases, J shed 4 bases, and the junction held 6 bases outside the gene matches. This CDR3 region has 15 residues. The germline V gene has CDR1 MNHGY and CDR2 SAAAGT. Here the CDR3 DNA reads TGTGCCAGCAGTGATAGGAGCGGGAGGGCAGATACGCAGTATTTT. Translation gives CASSDRSGRADTQYF.

This chain links TRBV10-3 with TRBJ1-5, with D unresolved. The ends were cut back, 0 bases at V and 11 bases at J, with 11 bases in the middle. Per the germline V gene, CDR1 is ENHRY and CDR2 is SYGVKD. The CDR3 runs to 13 residues. CDR3 loop: CAISESPIEAQHF. The CDR3 DNA is TGTGCCATCAGTGAGTCCCCTATCGAGGCCCAGCATTTT.

The rearrangement links TRBV28 to TRBJ1-5, with D unclear. The CDR3 has 14 amino acids. CDR1 MDHEN and CDR2 SYDVKM come from the germline V gene. V was clipped by 5 bases and J by 2 bases, with 10 bases between them. The CDR3 DNA reads TGTGCCAGCAGTGAACCAGGAGGCAATCAGCCCCAGCATTTT. The encoded protein is CASSEPGGNQPQHF.

This chain uses TRBV5-1 with TRBJ2-2; 7 nucleotides line up with TRBD2. With 7 bases clipped from V and 7 bases from J, the junction kept 13 bases outside the gene matches. The CDR3 runs 15 residues. The germline V gene has CDR1 SGHRS and CDR2 YFSETQ. CDR3 sequence: CASQEQSGTSGELFF. CDR3 nucleotides: TGCGCCAGCCAAGAGCAGAGCGGGACGAGCGGGGAGCTGTTTTTT.

V is TRBV11-3 and J is TRBJ1-4; TRBD1 matches 8 bases. The V gene end was trimmed by 5 bases and the J gene end by 3 bases; junction bases not matched to a gene: 5. CDR1 and CDR2 (germline): SGHNT, YENEEA. The CDR3 consists of 15 residues. The CDR3 protein is CASSMYRGANEKLFF. The CDR3, as DNA: TGTGCCAGCAGCATGTACAGGGGGGCTAATGAAAAACTGTTTTTT.

This clone occurred a few times. A junction boundary mismatches the germline segment, possibly from a read error. V usage is TRBV6-8 and J usage is TRBJ1-1; 7 bases fit TRBD1. Germline values: CDR1 MNHGY, CDR2 SAAAGT. The CDR3 is 13 amino acids. The DNA of the CDR3 is TGTGCCATCAGTGTGAAGGGGGCGGGTGAAGCTTTCTTT. The encoded protein is CAISVKGAGEAFF.

This clone showed up just a few times. The V gene is TRBV18, the J gene TRBJ2-2; TRBD2 aligns across 9 bases. Germline V gene lookup returns CDR1 KGHSH and CDR2 LQKENI. The CDR3 length is 14 residues. Losses at the gene ends were 6 bases for V and 5 bases for J; bases not matched to a gene: 4. The CDR3 coding sequence is TGTGCCAGCTCGCCGGGACTAGCTACCGGGGAGCTGTTTTTT. Protein product: CASSPGLATGELFF.

This chain connects TRBV12-5 to TRBJ1-5; a weak D match, TRBD1 (6 bases). The V gene lost 7 bases and the J gene lost 7 bases, with 14 bases spanning the gap. In germline, CDR1 is LGHNT, CDR2 FRNRAP. This CDR3 has 13 residues. CDR3 bases: TGTGCTAGTGCCGCCGAGGGGGACCAGCCCCAGCATTTT. Protein: CASAAEGDQPQHF.

This clone was picked up many times. V gene TRBV9 combines with J gene TRBJ2-7; D gene unclear. V was clipped by 4 bases and J by 6 bases, with 14 bases between them. The CDR3 runs 13 residues. Germline V gives CDR1 SGDLS, CDR2 YYNGEE. The CDR3 DNA sequence: TGTGCCAGCAGCTCATACCGGAACGGCGAGCAGTACTTC. Amino acid sequence: CASSSYRNGEQYF.

This clone has just a few counts. The V gene is TRBV11-3, the J gene TRBJ2-2; possible D gene TRBD1, 5 bases. Germline lookup yields CDR1 SGHNT and CDR2 YENEEA. The CDR3 runs to 15 residues. Trimming took off 0 bases at V and 7 bases at J, with 12 bases between the two ends. The CDR3 spells CASSLEAGHGGELFF. The DNA of the CDR3 is TGTGCCAGCAGCTTAGAGGCCGGACATGGCGGGGAGCTGTTTTTT.

Only a few counts were recorded for this clone. This chain links TRBV9 with TRBJ2-7; TRBD1 agrees at 8 bases. The CDR3 consists of 14 residues. Germline-derived CDR1 and CDR2 are SGDLS and YYNGEE. The V segment lost 6 bases and the J segment 0 bases; nucleotides outside the gene matches: 5. The CDR3 loop reads CASTDRGSSYEQYF. CDR3 DNA sequence: TGTGCCAGCACTGACAGGGGTAGCTCCTACGAGCAGTACTTC. The full variable domain, in which reference TRBV9 and TRBJ2-7 provide the parts outside the CDR3, is DSGVTQTPKHLITATGQRVTLRCSPRSGDLSVYWYQQSLDQGLQFLIQYYNGEERAKGNILERFSAQQFPDLHSELNLSSLELGDSALYFCASTDRGSSYEQYFGPGTRLTVT.

This chain links TRBV6-8 with TRBJ1-1, with D maybe TRBD1 (5 bases). Deletions cut 6 bases from V and 4 bases from J, with 21 bases between. This CDR3 comprises 16 residues. Germline V gives CDR1 MNHGY, CDR2 SAAAGT. As DNA, the CDR3 is TGTGCCAGCAGGGATTACGTCGGGACTCTCGGCACTGAAGCTTTCTTT. It is translated as CASRDYVGTLGTEAFF.

In this sample, this clone turned up a few times. The V call is TRBV4-1, the J call TRBJ2-1, with a possible D match to TRBD2 (6 bases). V lost 6 bases to trimming and J lost 0 bases, with 15 bases between them. Germline CDR1 and CDR2: MGHRA and YSYEKL. This CDR3 is 16 amino acids long. In DNA form, the CDR3 reads TGCGCCAGCAGACCTCTGGACTACCTCTCCTACAATGAGCAGTTCTTC. Protein product: CASRPLDYLSYNEQFF.

A few counts support this clone. The chain combines TRBV1 with TRBJ2-1; TRBD2 reflects the table's D call only, with no check against the DNA. TRBV1 is assigned pseudogene status. This CDR3 contains 17 residues. CDR3 sequence reads: CASSQDWSSGPYNEQFF. For the CDR3, the DNA is TGCGCCAGCAGCCAAGATTGGTCTAGCGGGCCTTACAATGAGCAGTTCTTC.

The V call is TRBV28, the J call TRBJ2-1, with 8 bases fitting TRBD2. Trimming took 3 bases from V and 3 from J; bases not matched to a gene: 1. The CDR3 is 14 amino acids. Germline V gene sequence: CDR1 MDHEN, CDR2 SYDVKM. CDR3 region: CASSFLAGYNEQFF. The CDR3 coding sequence is TGTGCCAGCAGTTTTCTAGCGGGCTACAATGAGCAGTTCTTC.

The chain combines TRBV5-1 with TRBJ2-7; D is uncertain. CDR3 size: 14 residues. Germline loops: CDR1 SGHRS, CDR2 YFSETQ. V was shortened by 0 bases and J by 4 bases, with 11 bases between the two germline ends. The CDR3 DNA sequence: TGCGCCAGCAGCTTGGCGTGGGATGGGTACGAGCAGTACTTC. It encodes CASSLAWDGYEQYF. The full variable domain, with the rest looked up from reference TRBV5-1 and TRBJ2-7, is KAGVTQTPRYLIKTRGQQVTLSCSPISGHRSVSWYQQTPGQGLQFLFEYFSETQRNKGNFPGRFSGRQFSNSRSEMNVSTLELGDSALYLCASSLAWDGYEQYFGPGTRLTVT.

This clone was counted between two and nine times. The CDR3 DNA reads TGTGCCAGCAACTCCGGGGCTGGGACCCAGTACTTC. Translation: CASNSGAGTQYF. This chain uses TRBV28 with TRBJ2-5, with D perhaps TRBD1 or TRBD2 (5 bases each). The CDR3 covers 12 residues. Trimming pared 7 bases from V and 7 bases from J, leaving 13 bases between. CDR1 is MDHEN, CDR2 SYDVKM, per germline.

The table lists this clone with a few counts. This chain links TRBV6-7 with TRBJ1-1, with 8 bases that match TRBD1. TRBV6-7 is treated as an ORF (open reading frame) with a function not yet certain. The length of the CDR3 is 15 residues. Trimming at V came to 6 bases and at J to 6 bases, leaving 12 bases not matched to a gene. CDR3 residues: CASRSIGDRKSEAFF. In DNA, the CDR3 is TGTGCCAGCAGATCAATCGGGGACAGGAAATCTGAAGCTTTCTTT.

The rearrangement links TRBV5-1 to TRBJ2-5, with 10 bases fitting TRBD1. V shed 8 bases, J shed 1 base, and the junction held 8 bases outside the gene matches. Germline V gene lookup returns CDR1 SGHRS and CDR2 YFSETQ. This CDR3 is built from 15 residues. The CDR3 loop is CASRTGGAVQETQYF. DNA of the CDR3: TGCGCCAGTCGGACAGGGGGGGCGGTCCAAGAGACCCAGTACTTC.

This chain uses TRBV28 with TRBJ1-2, with D possibly matching TRBD1 (6 bases). Trimming left V 3 bases short and J 7 bases short, with 12 bases between. Germline CDR1 and CDR2: MDHEN and SYDVKM. The CDR3 is made up of 13 amino acids. The CDR3 nucleotides are TGTGCCAGCAGTTTCCGACAGGCGGGTGGCTACACCTTC. Residues: CASSFRQAGGYTF.

This chain uses TRBV9 with TRBJ2-5; D is uncertain. The CDR3 runs 13 residues. The V gene's germline CDR1 is SGDLS and CDR2 YYNGEE. V gave up 0 bases and J gave up 1 base, with 4 bases separating them. This chain's CDR3 is CASSVAPQETQYF. CDR3 coding DNA: TGTGCCAGCAGCGTAGCCCCCCAAGAGACCCAGTACTTC.

This clone was counted only a few times. This chain uses TRBV6-8 with TRBJ1-2; D is uncertain. Germline V CDR1 and CDR2: MNHGY, SAAAGT. The CDR3 runs 14 residues. V shed 0 bases and J shed 8 bases, with 13 bases lying between them. The CDR3 is CASSYSSGLGGYTF. DNA for the CDR3: TGTGCCAGCAGTTACTCTAGCGGGCTTGGAGGCTACACCTTC.

The chain is built from TRBV19 and TRBJ1-3, with D hard to call. The V and J ends lost 6 bases and 0 bases respectively, with 9 bases between them. This CDR3 spans 14 amino acids. CDR1 and CDR2 from the germline V gene are LNHDA and SQIVND (reference sequence). The DNA for the CDR3 is TGTGCCAGTAGCGACCTCAACTCTGGAAACACCATATATTTT. Residues: CASSDLNSGNTIYF.